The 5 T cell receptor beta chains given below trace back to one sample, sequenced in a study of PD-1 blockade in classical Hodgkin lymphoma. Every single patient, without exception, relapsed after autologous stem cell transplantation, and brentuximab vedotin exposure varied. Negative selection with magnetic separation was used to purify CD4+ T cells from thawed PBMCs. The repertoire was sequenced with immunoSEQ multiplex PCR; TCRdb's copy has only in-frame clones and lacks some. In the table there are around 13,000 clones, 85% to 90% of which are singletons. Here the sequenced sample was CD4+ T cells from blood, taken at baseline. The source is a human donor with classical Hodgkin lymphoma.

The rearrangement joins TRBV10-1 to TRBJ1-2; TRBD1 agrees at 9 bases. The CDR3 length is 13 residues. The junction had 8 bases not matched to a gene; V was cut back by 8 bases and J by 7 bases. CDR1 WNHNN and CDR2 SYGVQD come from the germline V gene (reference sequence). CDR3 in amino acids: CASSEDRGRGYTF. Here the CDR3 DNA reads TGCGCCAGCTCAGAGGACAGGGGCCGTGGCTACACCTTC.

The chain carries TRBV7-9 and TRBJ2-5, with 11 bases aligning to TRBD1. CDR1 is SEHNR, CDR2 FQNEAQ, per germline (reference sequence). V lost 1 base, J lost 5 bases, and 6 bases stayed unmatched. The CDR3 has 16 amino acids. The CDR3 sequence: CASSLVWDRGTETQYF. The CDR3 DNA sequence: TGTGCCAGCAGCTTAGTTTGGGACAGGGGGACGGAGACCCAGTACTTC. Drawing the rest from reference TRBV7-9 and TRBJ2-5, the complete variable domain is DTGVSQNPRHKITKRGQNVTFRCDPISEHNRLYWYRQTLGQGPEFLTYFQNEAQLEKSRLLSDRFSAERPKGSFSTLEIQRTEQGDSAMYLCASSLVWDRGTETQYFGPGTRLLVL.

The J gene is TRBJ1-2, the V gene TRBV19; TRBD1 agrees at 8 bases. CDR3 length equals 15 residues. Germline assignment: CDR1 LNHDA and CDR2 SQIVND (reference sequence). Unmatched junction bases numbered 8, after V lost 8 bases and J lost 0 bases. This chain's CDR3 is CASGKRGQANYGYTF. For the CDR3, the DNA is TGTGCCAGTGGAAAGAGGGGACAGGCTAACTATGGCTACACCTTC.

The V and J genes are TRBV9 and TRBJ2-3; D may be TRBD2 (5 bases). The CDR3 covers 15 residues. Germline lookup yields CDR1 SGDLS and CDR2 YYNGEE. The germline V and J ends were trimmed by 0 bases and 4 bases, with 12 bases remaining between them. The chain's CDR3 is CASSVEPRVADTQYF. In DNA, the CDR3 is TGTGCCAGCAGCGTAGAACCGAGGGTTGCAGATACGCAGTATTTT.

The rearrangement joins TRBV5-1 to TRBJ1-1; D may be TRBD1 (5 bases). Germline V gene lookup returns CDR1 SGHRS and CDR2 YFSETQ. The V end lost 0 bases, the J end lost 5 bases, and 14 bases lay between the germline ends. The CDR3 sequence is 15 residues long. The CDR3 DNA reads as TGCGCCAGCAGCTTGGAATTGGGGGGAGGGACTGAAGCTTTCTTT. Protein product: CASSLELGGGTEAFF.